This paragraph reports one T cell receptor (beta chain). The antigen is undetermined. This sample stems from a study of early T cells in non-severe SARS-CoV-2 infection. Study details: Bulk RNA taken from unsorted whole blood was sequenced, leaving chains unpaired. Whole-study results and caveats: Lookups in VDJdb leaned toward anti-spike CD8 responses and missed private and CD4 specificities.

Each single cDNA molecule received a unique molecular identifier. One entry per CDR3 protein results from TCRdb running MiXCR on the 5' RACE reads. The table includes approximately 70,000 distinct CDR3 sequences, about an eighth detected once. Germline CDR1 reads ENHRY; CDR2 reads SYGVKD. The CDR3 spans 14 residues. V was cut by 2 bases and J by 4 bases, with 11 bases left in between. The sequences come from whole blood, collected at baseline. V is TRBV10-3 and J is TRBJ1-2, with D hard to call. This receptor was obtained from an adult who was a healthcare worker with PCR-confirmed SARS-CoV-2 infection or an uninfected control (not recorded which). The CDR3 loop reads CAISEVGALYGYTF. CDR3 coding DNA: TGTGCCATCAGTGAGGTCGGAGCCCTCTATGGCTACACCTTC.